The clone carrying this T cell receptor beta chain was seen only a few times. The data belong to a study of shared clonotypes between healthy human individuals. Clones were sequenced by immunoSEQ multiplex PCR, and TCRdb holds only the in-frame ones, with some missing. The sample records over 850,000 clones, about 84% being singletons. Germline CDR1 reads SEHNR; CDR2 reads FQNEAQ (reference sequence). Between the trimmed V and J ends, which lost 2 bases and 6 bases, there was a span of 10 bases. The CDR3 runs to 13 residues. The chain combines TRBV7-9 with TRBJ1-2; maybe TRBD1 (5 bases). The clonotype was recovered from a man aged 18-30 years in good health. Some clones in this sample may be carry-over from other donors' samples. Sequencing was performed on memory CD4+ T cells from PBMCs. The subset denotes: CD45RA-negative fraction. CDR3 nucleotide sequence: TGTGCCAGCAGCTTAAAACAGACAGATGGCTACACCTTC. It is translated as CASSLKQTDGYTF.